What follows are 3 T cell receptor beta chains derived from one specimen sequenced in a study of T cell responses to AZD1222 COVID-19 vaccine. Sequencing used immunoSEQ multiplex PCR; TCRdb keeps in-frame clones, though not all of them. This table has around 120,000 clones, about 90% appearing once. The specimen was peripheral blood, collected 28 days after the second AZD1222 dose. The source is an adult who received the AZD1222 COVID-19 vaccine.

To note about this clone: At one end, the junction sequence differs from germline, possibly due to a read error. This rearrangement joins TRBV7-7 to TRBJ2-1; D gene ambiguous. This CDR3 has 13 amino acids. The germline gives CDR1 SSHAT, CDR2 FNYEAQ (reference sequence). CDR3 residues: CASSLDPYNEQFF. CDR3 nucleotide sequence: TGTGCTAGCAGCTTAGATCCGTACAATGAGCAGTTCTTC.

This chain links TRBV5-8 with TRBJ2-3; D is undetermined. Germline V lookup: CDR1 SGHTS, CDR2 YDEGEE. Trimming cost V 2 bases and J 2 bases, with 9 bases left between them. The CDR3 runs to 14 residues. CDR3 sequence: CASSFEQTTDTQYF. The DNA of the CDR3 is TGTGCCAGCAGCTTTGAACAGACCACAGATACGCAGTATTTT.

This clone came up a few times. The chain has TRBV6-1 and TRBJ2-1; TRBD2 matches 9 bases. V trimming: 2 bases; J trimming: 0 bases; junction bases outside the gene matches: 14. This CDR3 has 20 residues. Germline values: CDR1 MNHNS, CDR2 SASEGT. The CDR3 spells CASSEYLRASGMSSYNEQFF. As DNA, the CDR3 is TGTGCCAGCAGTGAATATTTGAGGGCTAGCGGGATGAGCTCCTACAATGAGCAGTTCTTC.